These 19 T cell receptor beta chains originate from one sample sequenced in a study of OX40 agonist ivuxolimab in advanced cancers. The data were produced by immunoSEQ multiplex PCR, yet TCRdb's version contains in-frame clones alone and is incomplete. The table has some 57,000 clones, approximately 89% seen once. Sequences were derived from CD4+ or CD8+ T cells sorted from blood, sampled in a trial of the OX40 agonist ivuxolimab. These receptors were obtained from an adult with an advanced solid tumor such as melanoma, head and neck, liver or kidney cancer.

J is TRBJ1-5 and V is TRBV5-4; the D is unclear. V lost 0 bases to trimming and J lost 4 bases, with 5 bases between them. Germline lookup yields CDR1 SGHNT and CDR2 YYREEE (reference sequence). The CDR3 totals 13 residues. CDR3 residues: CASSLEKNQPQHF. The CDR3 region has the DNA TGTGCCAGCAGCTTGGAGAAAAATCAGCCCCAGCATTTT.

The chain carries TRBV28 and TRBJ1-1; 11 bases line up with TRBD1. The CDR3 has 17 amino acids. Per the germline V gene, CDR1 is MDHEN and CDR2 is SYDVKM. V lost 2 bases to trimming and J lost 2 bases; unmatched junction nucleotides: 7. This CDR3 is CASSLTLGTGGNTEAFF. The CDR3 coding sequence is TGTGCCAGCAGTTTAACTCTGGGGACAGGGGGTAACACTGAAGCTTTCTTT.

DNA for the CDR3: TGTGCCAGCAGTGGAGGAAGGGACAGGGGGGAAGGCTACACCTTC. This codes for CASSGGRDRGEGYTF. The chain uses TRBV2 and TRBJ1-2, with 11 bases lining up with TRBD1. CDR1 SNHLY and CDR2 FYNNEI come from the germline V gene. The CDR3 covers 15 residues. Trimming took 4 bases from V and 8 from J; bases not matched to a gene: 9.

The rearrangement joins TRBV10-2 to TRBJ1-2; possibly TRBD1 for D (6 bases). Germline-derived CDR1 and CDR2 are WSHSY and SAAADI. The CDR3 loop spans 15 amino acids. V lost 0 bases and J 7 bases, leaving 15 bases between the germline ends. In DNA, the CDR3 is TGCGCCAGCAGTGAGTCAAGGGACACCCTTAGTGGCTACACCTTC. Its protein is CASSESRDTLSGYTF.

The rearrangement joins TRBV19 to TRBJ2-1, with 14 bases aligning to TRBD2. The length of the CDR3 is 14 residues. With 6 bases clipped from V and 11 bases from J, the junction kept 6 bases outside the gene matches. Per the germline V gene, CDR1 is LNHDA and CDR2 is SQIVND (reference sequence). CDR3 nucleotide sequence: TGTGCCAGTAGAGCCGGGACTAGCGGGAGTAAGCAGTTCTTC. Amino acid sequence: CASRAGTSGSKQFF.

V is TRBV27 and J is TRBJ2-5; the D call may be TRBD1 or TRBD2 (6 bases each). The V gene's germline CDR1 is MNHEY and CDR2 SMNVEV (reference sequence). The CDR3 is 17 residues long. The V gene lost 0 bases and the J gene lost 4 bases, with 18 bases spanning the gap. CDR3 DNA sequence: TGTGCCAGCAGTTTATCGGGGGGCGGCCTCAGGCTAGAGACCCAGTACTTC. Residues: CASSLSGGGLRLETQYF.

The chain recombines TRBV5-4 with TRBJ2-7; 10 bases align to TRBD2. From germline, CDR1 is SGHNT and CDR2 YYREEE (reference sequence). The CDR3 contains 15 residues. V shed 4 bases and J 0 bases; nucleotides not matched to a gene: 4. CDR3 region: CASSPRTSGSYEQYF. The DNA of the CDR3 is TGTGCCAGCAGCCCGCGGACTAGCGGCTCCTACGAGCAGTACTTC.

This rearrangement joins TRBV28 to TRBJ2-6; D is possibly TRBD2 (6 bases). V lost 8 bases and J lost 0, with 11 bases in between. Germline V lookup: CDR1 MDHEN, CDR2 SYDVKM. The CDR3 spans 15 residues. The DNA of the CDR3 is TGTGCCAGCGGAGGGAAGGGCTCTGGGGCCAACGTCCTGACTTTC. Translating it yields CASGGKGSGANVLTF. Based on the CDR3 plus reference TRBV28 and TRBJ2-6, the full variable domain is DVKVTQSSRYLVKRTGEKVFLECVQDMDHENMFWYRQDPGLGLRLIYFSYDVKMKEKGDIPEGYSVSREKKERFSLILESASTNQTSMYLCASGGKGSGANVLTFGAGSRLTVL.

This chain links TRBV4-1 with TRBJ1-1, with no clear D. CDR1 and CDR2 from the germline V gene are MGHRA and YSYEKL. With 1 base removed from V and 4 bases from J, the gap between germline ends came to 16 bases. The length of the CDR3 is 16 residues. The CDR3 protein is CASSQVAGYLATEAFF. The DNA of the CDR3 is TGCGCCAGCAGCCAAGTAGCCGGGTATCTAGCCACTGAAGCTTTCTTT.

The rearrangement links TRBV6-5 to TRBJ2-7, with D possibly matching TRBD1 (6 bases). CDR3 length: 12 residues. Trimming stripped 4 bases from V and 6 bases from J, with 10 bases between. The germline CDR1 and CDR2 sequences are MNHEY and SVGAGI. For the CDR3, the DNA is TGTGCCAGCAGTTCTCTAGGGGGCGAGCAGTACTTC. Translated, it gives CASSSLGGEQYF.

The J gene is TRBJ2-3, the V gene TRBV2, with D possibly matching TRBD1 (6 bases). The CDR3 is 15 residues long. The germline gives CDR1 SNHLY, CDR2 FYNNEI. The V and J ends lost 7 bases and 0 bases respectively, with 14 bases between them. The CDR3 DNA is TGTGCCAGCACGCGACAGGCCATTAGCACAGATACGCAGTATTTT. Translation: CASTRQAISTDTQYF.

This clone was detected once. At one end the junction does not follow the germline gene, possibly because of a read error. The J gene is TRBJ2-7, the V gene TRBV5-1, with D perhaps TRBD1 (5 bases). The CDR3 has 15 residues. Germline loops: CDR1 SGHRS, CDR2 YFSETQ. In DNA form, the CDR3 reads TGCGCCAGCAGCTTGGCCGCAGGGCCCGTCTACGAGCAGTGCTTC. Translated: CASSLAAGPVYEQCF.

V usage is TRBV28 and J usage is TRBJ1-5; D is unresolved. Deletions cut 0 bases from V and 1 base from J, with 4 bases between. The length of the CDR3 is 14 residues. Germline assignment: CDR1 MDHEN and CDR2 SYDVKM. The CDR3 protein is CASSLWGSNQPQHF. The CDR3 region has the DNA TGTGCCAGCAGTTTATGGGGGAGCAATCAGCCCCAGCATTTT.

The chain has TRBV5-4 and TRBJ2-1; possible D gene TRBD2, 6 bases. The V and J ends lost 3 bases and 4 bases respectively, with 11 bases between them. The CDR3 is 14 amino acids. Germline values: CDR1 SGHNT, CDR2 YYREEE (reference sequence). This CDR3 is CASSSERVYNEQFF. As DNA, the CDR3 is TGTGCCAGCAGCTCCGAGCGGGTTTACAATGAGCAGTTCTTC.

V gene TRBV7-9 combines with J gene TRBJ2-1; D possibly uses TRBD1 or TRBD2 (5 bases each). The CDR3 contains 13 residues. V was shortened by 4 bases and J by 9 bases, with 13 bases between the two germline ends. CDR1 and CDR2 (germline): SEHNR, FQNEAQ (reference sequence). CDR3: CASSSSRGGEQFF. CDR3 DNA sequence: TGTGCCAGCAGCTCCTCCCGTGGGGGTGAGCAGTTCTTC. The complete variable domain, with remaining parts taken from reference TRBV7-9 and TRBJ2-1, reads DTGVSQNPRHKITKRGQNVTFRCDPISEHNRLYWYRQTLGQGPEFLTYFQNEAQLEKSRLLSDRFSAERPKGSFSTLEIQRTEQGDSAMYLCASSSSRGGEQFFGPGTRLTVL.

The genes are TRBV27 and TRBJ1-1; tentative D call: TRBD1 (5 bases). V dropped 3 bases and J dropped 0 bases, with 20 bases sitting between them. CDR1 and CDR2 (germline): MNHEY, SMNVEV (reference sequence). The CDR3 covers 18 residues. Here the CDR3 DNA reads TGTGCCAGCAGTTTGAACGGGGGACTCTTCGACATGAACACTGAAGCTTTCTTT. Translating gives CASSLNGGLFDMNTEAFF.

CDR3 in amino acids: CASSPETGGEQFF. CDR3 bases: TGCGCCAGCAGCCCGGAGACAGGGGGTGAGCAGTTCTTC. The J gene is TRBJ2-1, the V gene TRBV5-1; TRBD1 aligns across 9 bases. CDR3 size: 13 residues. Germline V CDR1 and CDR2: SGHRS, YFSETQ. Germline trimming cut 4 bases from V and 9 bases from J; bases unmatched to any gene: 5.

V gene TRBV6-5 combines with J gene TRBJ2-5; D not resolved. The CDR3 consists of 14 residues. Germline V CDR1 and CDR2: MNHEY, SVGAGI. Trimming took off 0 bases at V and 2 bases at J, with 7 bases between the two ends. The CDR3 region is CASSYSGRQETQYF. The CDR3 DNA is TGTGCCAGCAGTTACTCGGGCAGACAAGAGACCCAGTACTTC.

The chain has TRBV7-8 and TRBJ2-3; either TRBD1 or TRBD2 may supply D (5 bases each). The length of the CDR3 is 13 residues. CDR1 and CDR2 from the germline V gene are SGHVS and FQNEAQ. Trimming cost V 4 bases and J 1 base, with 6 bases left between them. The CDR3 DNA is TGTGCCAGCAGCTGGGGACGCACAGATACGCAGTATTTT. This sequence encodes CASSWGRTDTQYF.